Sequencing of this TCR beta chain was carried out in a study of blood T cell repertoires in COVID-19. The assay was immunoSEQ multiplex PCR, and TCRdb's table has in-frame clones only and misses some. Here the sample spans 250,000 or so clones, under 90% being singletons. V lost 6 bases to trimming and J lost 1 base, with 9 bases between them. The CDR3 totals 13 residues. The sample taken for sequencing was PBMCs or T cells enriched from blood (not recorded which). V gene TRBV12-3 or TRBV12-4 combines with J gene TRBJ1-1; D remains unclear. The receptor was derived from a man aged 55 to 70 who had recovered from COVID-19. The DNA of the CDR3 is TGTGCCAGCAGCGTCGGTGAGAACACTGAAGCTTTCTTT. Encoded protein: CASSVGENTEAFF.